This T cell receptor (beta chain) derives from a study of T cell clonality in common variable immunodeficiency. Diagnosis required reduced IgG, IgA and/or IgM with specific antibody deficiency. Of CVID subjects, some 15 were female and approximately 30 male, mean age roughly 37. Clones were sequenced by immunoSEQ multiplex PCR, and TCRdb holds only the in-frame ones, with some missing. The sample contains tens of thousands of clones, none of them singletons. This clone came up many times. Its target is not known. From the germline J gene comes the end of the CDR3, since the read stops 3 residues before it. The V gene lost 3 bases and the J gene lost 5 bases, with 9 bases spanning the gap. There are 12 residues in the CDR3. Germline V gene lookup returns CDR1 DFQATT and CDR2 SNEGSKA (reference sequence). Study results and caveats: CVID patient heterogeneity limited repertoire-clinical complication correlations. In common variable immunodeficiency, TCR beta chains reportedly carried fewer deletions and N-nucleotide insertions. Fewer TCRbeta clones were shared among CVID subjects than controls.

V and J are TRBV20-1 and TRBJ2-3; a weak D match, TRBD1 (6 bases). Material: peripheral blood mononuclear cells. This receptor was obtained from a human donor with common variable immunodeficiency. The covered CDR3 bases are TGCAGTGCTAGTGGGGGCGAAGATACG. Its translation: CSASGGEDT. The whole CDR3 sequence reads CSASGGEDTQYF.